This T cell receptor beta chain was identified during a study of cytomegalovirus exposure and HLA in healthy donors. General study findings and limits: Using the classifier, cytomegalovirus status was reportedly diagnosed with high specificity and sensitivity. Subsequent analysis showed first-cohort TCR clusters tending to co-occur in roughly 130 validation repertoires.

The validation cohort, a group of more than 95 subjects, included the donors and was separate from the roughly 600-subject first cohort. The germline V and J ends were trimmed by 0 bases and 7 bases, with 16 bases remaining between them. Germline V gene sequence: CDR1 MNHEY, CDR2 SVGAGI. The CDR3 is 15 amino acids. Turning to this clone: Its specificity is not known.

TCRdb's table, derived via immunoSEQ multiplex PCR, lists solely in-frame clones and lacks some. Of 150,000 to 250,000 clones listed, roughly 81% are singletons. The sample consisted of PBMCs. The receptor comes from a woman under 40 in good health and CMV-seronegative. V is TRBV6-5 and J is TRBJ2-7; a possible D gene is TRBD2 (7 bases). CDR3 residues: CASSYSRGGAREQYF. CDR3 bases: TGTGCCAGCAGTTACTCGAGGGGGGGGGCGCGGGAGCAGTACTTC.